This entry lists 5 T cell receptor beta chains sequenced from one sample in a study of cytomegalovirus exposure and HLA in healthy donors. PCR primers comprised 60 Vbeta and 13 Jbeta primers. Assay: immunoSEQ multiplex PCR; the TCRdb copy retains only in-frame clones and omits some. The sample yields about 37,000 clones, 75% to 85% seen once. Sequenced input: PBMCs. These receptors all come from a woman aged 35 to 49 in good health and CMV-seronegative.

The chain carries TRBV7-9 and TRBJ1-4; D is unresolved. The CDR3 spans 14 residues. CDR1 is SEHNR, CDR2 FQNEAQ, per germline (reference sequence). V was trimmed by 5 bases and J by 0 bases, leaving 7 bases between them. CDR3 in amino acids: CASSRRATNEKLFF. The DNA of the CDR3 is TGTGCCAGCAGCCGGAGGGCAACTAATGAAAAACTGTTTTTT.

The chain links TRBV11-2 to TRBJ1-1; 9 bases agree with TRBD1. V was pared by 2 bases and J by 6 bases, with 1 base of the junction left unmatched. Germline V CDR1 and CDR2: SGHAT, FQNNGV. There are 13 residues in the CDR3. The CDR3 is CASSLRQGAEAFF. CDR3 DNA: TGTGCCAGCAGCTTAAGACAGGGGGCTGAAGCTTTCTTT.

CDR3: CASSPGPNYEQYV. The CDR3 DNA follows: TGTGCCAGCAGCCCCGGCCCCAACTACGAGCAGTACGTC. This rearrangement joins TRBV7-6 to TRBJ2-7; D remains ambiguous. The CDR3 extends over 13 amino acids. The V gene's germline CDR1 is SGHVS and CDR2 FNYEAQ. V was pared by 5 bases and J by 3 bases, with 11 bases between.

CDR3 DNA: TGTGCCAGCAGTGAATATGGCAGTTATCGTGGCTACACCTTC. It yields the protein CASSEYGSYRGYTF. The chain joins TRBV2 to TRBJ1-2; D remains unclear. The CDR3 consists of 14 residues. V dropped 2 bases and J dropped 7 bases, with 14 bases sitting between them. Germline V CDR1 and CDR2: SNHLY, FYNNEI.

The count of this clone is one. The V call is TRBV5-1, the J call TRBJ2-5, with D possibly matching TRBD2 (5 bases). Trimming left V 3 bases short and J 0 bases short, with 9 bases between. CDR1 SGHRS and CDR2 YFSETQ come from the germline V gene. The CDR3 has 14 amino acids. The CDR3 here is CASSYQADQETQYF. In DNA, the CDR3 is TGCGCCAGCAGCTACCAAGCGGACCAAGAGACCCAGTACTTC.